These 23 T cell receptor beta chains originate from one sample sequenced in a study of human T cells and chemical hapten exposure. Time point given: pre-sensitization, week 0. Documented treatment: therapeutic diphenylcyclopropenone sensitization with weekly scalp DPC. TCRdb recomputed calls from the RACE reads with MiXCR, one row per CDR3 protein. In the table there are 40,000 or so distinct CDR3 sequences, about 10% of which are singletons. Sequencing was performed on whole blood, taken in connection with sensitization to the hapten diphenylcyclopropenone (DPC). These receptors came from a man aged 30 to 39 with alopecia areata. Some clones in this sample may be carry-over from other donors' samples.

This clonotype showed up many times. J is TRBJ2-1 and V is TRBV6-4; 8 bases are a match to TRBD2. V was pared by 3 bases and J by 8 bases, with 6 bases of the junction left unmatched. This CDR3 spans 14 amino acids. Germline V lookup: CDR1 MRHNA, CDR2 SNTAGT. CDR3 loop: CASSEGLDFDEQFF. CDR3 DNA: TGTGCCAGCAGTGAGGGACTAGATTTCGATGAGCAGTTCTTC.

This clonotype has at least ten counts. The V and J genes are TRBV6-2 or TRBV6-3 and TRBJ1-3; D is perhaps TRBD1 (6 bases). CDR3 size: 13 residues. Between the trimmed V and J ends, which lost 8 bases and 0 bases, there was a span of 8 bases. Germline loops: CDR1 MNHEY, CDR2 SVGEGT. CDR3 loop: CASSTGSGNTIYF. CDR3 in DNA: TGTGCCAGCTCGACAGGCTCTGGAAACACCATATATTTT.

At least ten counts were recorded for this clonotype. J is TRBJ2-5 and V is TRBV4-1; 7 bases are a match to TRBD1. Germline V gene data show CDR1 as MGHRA and CDR2 as YSYEKL. V dropped 4 bases and J dropped 7; count of bases not matched to a gene: 9. This CDR3 is built from 14 residues. The CDR3 coding sequence is TGCGCCAGCAGCCTCATGGACAGGCCCAGGACCCAGTACTTC. Its translation is CASSLMDRPRTQYF.

The table lists this clonotype with many counts. V and J are TRBV29-1 and TRBJ2-7; 10 bases are a match to TRBD1. The length of the CDR3 is 14 residues. CDR1 is SQVTM, CDR2 ANQGSEA, per germline. V lost 7 bases and J lost 2; bases outside the gene matches: 8. CDR3 amino acids: CSAIGGQGAYEQYF. CDR3 bases: TGCAGCGCCATAGGAGGACAGGGGGCCTACGAGCAGTACTTC.

J is TRBJ2-2 and V is TRBV7-2, with 14 positions matching TRBD2. The germline V gene has CDR1 SGHTA and CDR2 FQGNSA. J was trimmed by 4 bases and V by 7 bases; bases with no gene match: 5. The CDR3 is 16 amino acids. In DNA form, the CDR3 reads TGTGCCAGCACCAGACTAGCGGGAGGGGTCACCGGGGAGCTGTTTTTT. Its protein is CASTRLAGGVTGELFF.

This clonotype was observed a few times. The V gene is TRBV11-3, the J gene TRBJ2-1; D remains ambiguous. The CDR3 has 14 amino acids. The V end lost 8 bases, the J end lost 0 bases, and 11 bases lay between the germline ends. CDR1 and CDR2 (germline): SGHNT, YENEEA. The CDR3 here is CASGPDSSYNEQFF. The CDR3 coding sequence is TGTGCCAGCGGGCCGGATAGCTCCTACAATGAGCAGTTCTTC.

This chain connects TRBV12-3 or TRBV12-4 to TRBJ2-1; TRBD2 aligns across 8 bases. CDR3 size: 15 residues. Unmatched junction bases numbered 6, after V lost 2 bases and J lost 6 bases. The CDR3 nucleotides read TGTGCCAGCAGTTTAAGGGGACTAGAGGGCAATGAGCAGTTCTTC. Protein: CASSLRGLEGNEQFF.

Many counts were recorded for this clonotype. V gene TRBV7-6 combines with J gene TRBJ1-3, with D possibly TRBD1 on 6 matching bases. With 2 bases removed from V and 1 base from J, the gap between germline ends came to 12 bases. This CDR3 has 16 residues. Germline CDR1 reads SGHVS; CDR2 reads FNYEAQ. The CDR3 spells CASSLFTGRSGNTIYF. CDR3 nucleotides: TGTGCCAGCAGCTTATTCACAGGGCGATCTGGAAACACCATATATTTT.

In its sample, this clonotype ranks as medium-sized. V usage is TRBV12-3 or TRBV12-4 and J usage is TRBJ1-2; possible D gene TRBD1, 5 bases. V was clipped by 5 bases and J by 7 bases, with 23 bases between them. The CDR3 contains 16 residues. CDR3 bases: TGTGCCAGCAGTCACAAAAAGACACCGTATAGGGGTGGCTACACCTTC. Translation gives CASSHKKTPYRGGYTF.

This clonotype was seen repeatedly, ten times or more. The rearrangement uses TRBV5-4 and TRBJ1-1; no firm D call. There are 14 residues in the CDR3. Germline loops: CDR1 SGHNT, CDR2 YYREEE (reference sequence). Trimming shortened V by 4 bases and J by 1 base, and 11 bases separated the two germline ends. CDR3 sequence reads: CASSQDPQNTEAFF. The CDR3 nucleotides read TGTGCCAGCAGCCAGGACCCGCAGAACACTGAAGCTTTCTTT.

This clonotype appeared a few times. J is TRBJ2-7 and V is TRBV28; the D is unclear. Germline CDR1 is MDHEN and CDR2 is SYDVKM. The CDR3 is 16 residues long. V was clipped by 6 bases and J by 0 bases, with 18 bases between them. The CDR3 nucleotides are TGTGCCAGCAGCCGCCGGCGAGCTTTAAGCTCCTACGAGCAGTACGTC. Translated: CASSRRRALSSYEQYV.

This rearrangement joins TRBV10-3 to TRBJ2-2; D tentatively reads TRBD1 or TRBD2 (5 bases each). CDR3 length: 14 residues. Trimming shortened V by 6 bases and J by 2 bases, and 10 bases separated the two germline ends. Germline CDR1 ENHRY, CDR2 SYGVKD. DNA for the CDR3: TGTGCCATCAGAGCAGGGAGTAACACCGGGGAGCTGTTTTTT. This gives the protein CAIRAGSNTGELFF.

This clonotype was counted only a few times. CDR3 coding DNA: TGCAGTGCTAGAGACTTGGCTAGCGGGACCTACGAGCAGTACTTC. It translates to CSARDLASGTYEQYF. This chain uses TRBV20-1 with TRBJ2-7; 9 bases fit TRBD2. Germline-derived CDR1 and CDR2 are DFQATT and SNEGSKA (reference sequence). V lost 0 bases, J lost 2 bases, and 5 bases stayed unmatched. The CDR3 spans 15 residues.

This clonotype was recorded many times. The rearrangement uses TRBV5-6 and TRBJ1-2; a weak D match, TRBD1 (5 bases). The V and J ends lost 4 bases and 13 bases respectively, with 17 bases between them. CDR1 and CDR2 from the germline V gene are SGHDT and YYEEEE. CDR3 size: 12 residues. The CDR3 sequence: CASSMGPMLLTF. CDR3 nucleotides: TGTGCCAGCAGCATGGGACCGATGCTTCTCACCTTC.

This clonotype was detected only a few times. The chain has TRBV20-1 and TRBJ1-4; perhaps TRBD1 as D (5 bases). The germline CDR1 and CDR2 sequences are DFQATT and SNEGSKA (reference sequence). With 5 bases removed from V and 6 bases from J, the gap between germline ends came to 16 bases. The CDR3 loop spans 14 amino acids. The CDR3 DNA reads TGCAGTGCTGCAAATCAGGGAGGGTATGAAAAACTGTTTTTT. Amino acid sequence: CSAANQGGYEKLFF.

This clonotype has a count of ten or more. The chain has TRBV7-4 and TRBJ1-1; D is perhaps TRBD1 (6 bases). Germline values: CDR1 SGHVT, CDR2 SQSDAQ. Between the trimmed V and J ends, which lost 6 bases and 7 bases, there was a span of 24 bases. The CDR3 totals 16 residues. The CDR3 region has the DNA TGTGCCAGCAGAACCCGATGGGGACAAAGGGTCGATGAAGCTTTCTTT. Its translation: CASRTRWGQRVDEAFF.

This clonotype occurred many times. The CDR3 DNA sequence: TGTGCCAGCAGTTCACGACAGGGGGGGCCCTACGAGCAGTACTTC. It yields the protein CASSSRQGGPYEQYF. The chain is built from TRBV6-5 and TRBJ2-7; 9 nucleotides line up with TRBD1. Germline CDR1 and CDR2: MNHEY and SVGAGI. J was trimmed by 2 bases and V by 4 bases; bases with no gene match: 6. This CDR3 has 15 residues.

In its sample, this clonotype was seen a few times. The genes are TRBV20-1 and TRBJ1-5; 7 positions match TRBD1. CDR3 length: 15 residues. Germline lookup yields CDR1 DFQATT and CDR2 SNEGSKA (reference sequence). Trimming at V came to 0 bases and at J to 2 bases, leaving 4 bases not matched to a gene. Here the CDR3 reads CSARDPGTGNQPQHF. CDR3 DNA sequence: TGCAGTGCTAGAGATCCAGGGACAGGCAATCAGCCCCAGCATTTT.

This clonotype was seen ten or more times. The chain carries TRBV20-1 and TRBJ2-4, with a weak D call TRBD2 (5 bases). The CDR3 consists of 16 residues. The V gene's germline CDR1 is DFQATT and CDR2 SNEGSKA (reference sequence). V lost 0 bases and J 1 base, leaving 13 bases between the germline ends. The CDR3 bases are TGCAGTGCTAGAGATTTATTATCGGGGGCCAAAAACATTCAGTACTTC. Translation gives CSARDLLSGAKNIQYF.

V and J are TRBV11-2 and TRBJ2-5; no reliable D call. The length of the CDR3 is 14 residues. V lost 5 bases, J lost 2 bases, and 12 bases lay in between. Germline values: CDR1 SGHAT, CDR2 FQNNGV. CDR3 in DNA: TGTGCCAGCAGCCCCGGGCCCTTACAAGAGACCCAGTACTTC. Encoded protein: CASSPGPLQETQYF. The complete variable domain, with remaining parts taken from reference TRBV11-2 and TRBJ2-5, reads EAGVAQSPRYKIIEKRQSVAFWCNPISGHATLYWYQQILGQGPKLLIQFQNNGVVDDSQLPKDRFSAERLKGVDSTLKIQPAKLEDSAVYLCASSPGPLQETQYFGPGTRLLVL.

J is TRBJ1-4 and V is TRBV15; D gene ambiguous. With 1 base removed from V and 0 bases from J, the gap between germline ends came to 3 bases. In germline, CDR1 is LNHNV, CDR2 YYDKDF (reference sequence). The CDR3 covers 14 residues. The CDR3 sequence is CATSRAATNEKLFF. The CDR3 DNA reads TGTGCCACCAGCAGAGCTGCAACTAATGAAAAACTGTTTTTT.

V usage is TRBV28 and J usage is TRBJ1-3; TRBD1 might be the D (5 bases). Looked up from germline, CDR1 is MDHEN and CDR2 is SYDVKM. V gave up 6 bases and J gave up 4 bases, with 13 bases separating them. The CDR3 has 14 residues. The CDR3 protein is CASRLRVTGNTIYF. CDR3 sequence (DNA): TGTGCCAGCAGGCTCAGGGTAACGGGAAACACCATATATTTT. The entire variable domain, with the rest obtained from reference TRBV28 and TRBJ1-3, is as follows: DVKVTQSSRYLVKRTGEKVFLECVQDMDHENMFWYRQDPGLGLRLIYFSYDVKMKEKGDIPEGYSVSREKKERFSLILESASTNQTSMYLCASRLRVTGNTIYFGEGSWLTVV.

This clonotype was counted ten times or more. The J gene is TRBJ2-6, the V gene TRBV7-6; perhaps TRBD2 as D (7 bases). Trimming stripped 5 bases from V and 2 bases from J, with 25 bases between. Germline lookup yields CDR1 SGHVS and CDR2 FNYEAQ. The CDR3 is made up of 20 amino acids. The CDR3 loop reads CASSGGLGGGVIAGANVLTF. The CDR3 region has the DNA TGTGCCAGCAGCGGAGGGCTAGGCGGGGGCGTGATAGCTGGGGCCAACGTCCTGACTTTC.